The present entry profiles one TCR beta chain with its context. The antigen is undetermined. The source of the sample is a study of T-cell reconstitution after alpha-beta-depleted transplantation in children. Unique molecular identifiers were used in preparing the TCRbeta library. MiXCR was run by TCRdb on the PCR reads, yielding one entry per CDR3 protein. The sample yields about 420,000 distinct CDR3 sequences, around 15% seen once. The germline V gene has CDR1 MNHEY and CDR2 SVGAGI. CDR3 length equals 14 residues. Trimming took 2 bases from V and 6 from J, leaving 13 bases between them. Notes on the study in general: Some patients owed their high day-60 TCRbeta diversity to surviving recipient T cells and thymic progenitors.

Sequencing was performed on PBMCs, mostly from graft donor cells, taken 360 days after TCRalphabeta/CD19-depleted stem cell transplant. V gene TRBV6-5 combines with J gene TRBJ1-1, with D uncertain. The clonotype originates from a boy under two years old who had a stem cell transplant for Wiskott-Aldrich syndrome, so the T cells may come from the graft donor. The CDR3 loop is CASSYQGGIAEAFF. The CDR3 coding sequence is TGTGCCAGCAGTTACCAAGGTGGGATCGCTGAAGCTTTCTTT.